This record covers a single TCR beta chain. The data were taken from a study of blood T cell repertoires in COVID-19. Repertoires were generated with immunoSEQ multiplex PCR, while TCRdb's copy carries only in-frame clones and drops some. In the table there are around 78,000 clones, over 70% of which are singletons. Germline CDR1 reads KGHSH; CDR2 reads LQKENI. The CDR3 is 14 residues long. The V and J ends lost 1 base and 7 bases respectively, with 12 bases between them. Source material: peripheral blood. The chain combines TRBV18 with TRBJ2-3; D gene unclear. The sequence came from a man between 45 and 60 years old with active COVID-19. Written as DNA, the CDR3 is TGTGCCAGCTCACCACAGGAGCTCGAGAATACGCAGTATTTT. Translating gives CASSPQELENTQYF. Full variable domain (remainder filled in from reference TRBV18 and TRBJ2-3): NAGVMQNPRHLVRRRGQEARLRCSPMKGHSHVYWYRQLPEEGLKFMVYLQKENIIDESGMPKERFSAEFPKEGPSILRIQQVVRGDSAAYFCASSPQELENTQYFGPGTRLTVL.